These 14 T cell receptor beta chains originate from one sample sequenced in a study of blood T cell repertoires in COVID-19. Clones were sequenced by immunoSEQ multiplex PCR, and TCRdb holds only the in-frame ones, with some missing. Here the sample spans about 66,000 clones, roughly 84% being singletons. The material sequenced was peripheral blood. These receptors came from a man over 45 with active COVID-19.

The chain couples TRBV11-1 to TRBJ1-4, with TRBD1 as a possible D gene (6 bases). Trimming took 1 base from V and 5 from J, leaving 11 bases between them. The CDR3 loop spans 15 amino acids. Per germline, CDR1 SGHAT and CDR2 FQDESV (reference sequence). The CDR3 is CASSLDGTSNEKLFF. The CDR3 DNA reads TGTGCCAGCAGCTTAGATGGGACATCGAATGAAAAACTGTTTTTT.

CDR3 nucleotides: TGTGCCACCCAAGCGGGACAGGGAACAGACGAGCAGTACTTC. Protein product: CATQAGQGTDEQYF. The genes are TRBV10-3 and TRBJ2-7; 9 bases are a match to TRBD1. Germline assignment: CDR1 ENHRY and CDR2 SYGVKD. The trim removed 10 bases at V and 5 bases at J, leaving 12 bases unmatched. The CDR3 is 14 residues long.

The V gene is TRBV2, the J gene TRBJ2-7, with 8 bases lining up with TRBD2. CDR1 and CDR2 (germline): SNHLY, FYNNEI. This CDR3 spans 12 amino acids. After removal of 10 bases from V and 2 bases from J, the junction contained 4 bases not matched to a gene. Written as DNA, the CDR3 is TGTGCCACCGGGAGGGGACCCTACGAGCAGTACGTC. Its translation: CATGRGPYEQYV.

This chain links TRBV29-1 with TRBJ2-3; 7 bases are shared with TRBD2. V lost 6 bases and J lost 4; bases outside the gene matches: 16. Germline-derived CDR1 and CDR2 are SQVTM and ANQGSEA. This CDR3 spans 16 amino acids. This CDR3 is CSVQGGLRTGADTQYF. CDR3 DNA: TGCAGCGTCCAGGGAGGGTTGCGGACGGGGGCAGATACGCAGTATTTT.

The chain recombines TRBV11-3 with TRBJ1-6; D unresolved. Germline CDR1 SGHNT, CDR2 YENEEA. V was cut by 4 bases and J by 6 bases, with 19 bases left in between. The CDR3 loop spans 17 amino acids. CDR3 amino acids: CASSSPLEGRINSPLHF. Written as DNA, the CDR3 is TGTGCCAGCAGCTCCCCTCTGGAGGGAAGAATTAATTCACCCCTCCACTTT.

The chain is built from TRBV2 and TRBJ2-5; D is uncertain. Germline values: CDR1 SNHLY, CDR2 FYNNEI. This CDR3 contains 12 residues. The V end was cut by 8 bases, the J end by 0 bases, with 7 bases between. The CDR3 nucleotides are TGTGCCAGCTTCCGGGACCAAGAGACCCAGTACTTC. Its protein is CASFRDQETQYF.

The chain joins TRBV6-5 to TRBJ1-2, with TRBD1 as a possible D gene (5 bases). CDR1 and CDR2 from the germline V gene are MNHEY and SVGAGI. The CDR3 totals 13 residues. Trimming pared 6 bases from V and 4 bases from J, leaving 12 bases between. The CDR3 reads CASRYDSSYGYTF. CDR3 DNA: TGTGCCAGCAGATACGACAGTTCCTATGGCTACACCTTC.

The gene calls are TRBV24-1 and TRBJ2-5, with 8 nucleotides matching TRBD1. This CDR3 has 17 residues. With 4 bases clipped from V and 0 bases from J, the junction kept 9 bases outside the gene matches. Germline lookup yields CDR1 KGHDR and CDR2 SFDVKD. CDR3 in amino acids: CATSDNSQGAYQETQYF. The CDR3 region has the DNA TGTGCCACCAGTGACAACTCGCAGGGGGCGTACCAAGAGACCCAGTACTTC.

The chain combines TRBV3-1 (or the pseudogene TRBV3-2) with TRBJ1-1; no reliable D call. The length of the CDR3 is 14 residues. Germline V gene lookup returns CDR1 LGHDT and CDR2 YNNKEL (reference sequence). Trimming shortened V by 1 base and J by 10 bases, and 16 bases separated the two germline ends. CDR3 residues: CASSQAFEGGRAFF. The CDR3 DNA sequence: TGTGCCAGCAGCCAAGCTTTCGAGGGCGGCCGAGCTTTCTTT.

This chain links TRBV29-1 with TRBJ1-1; D may be TRBD1 (6 bases). CDR3 size: 15 residues. Trimming removed 5 bases from V and 0 bases from J, with 16 bases in between. The germline CDR1 and CDR2 sequences are SQVTM and ANQGSEA. Written as DNA, the CDR3 is TGCAGCGTTAGACAGGAAGGAGTAATGAACACTGAAGCTTTCTTT. As protein: CSVRQEGVMNTEAFF.

The sample holds a few counts of this clone. This rearrangement joins TRBV7-2 to TRBJ2-2, with TRBD2 identical over 9 bases. With 0 bases clipped from V and 5 bases from J, the junction kept 7 bases outside the gene matches. This CDR3 is 17 amino acids long. CDR1 and CDR2 (germline): SGHTA, FQGNSA. The CDR3 reads CASSLASLAGSTGELFF. The DNA for the CDR3 is TGTGCCAGCAGCTTAGCTTCTCTAGCGGGAAGTACCGGGGAGCTGTTTTTT. Based on the CDR3 plus reference TRBV7-2 and TRBJ2-2, the full variable domain is GAGVSQSPSNKVTEKGKDVELRCDPISGHTALYWYRQSLGQGLEFLIYFQGNSAPDKSGLPSDRFSAERTGGSVSTLTIQRTQQEDSAVYLCASSLASLAGSTGELFFGEGSRLTVL.

The chain joins TRBV19 to TRBJ1-6; 9 bases align to TRBD1. The V segment lost 4 bases and the J segment 10 bases; nucleotides outside the gene matches: 5. The germline V gene encodes CDR1 LNHDA and CDR2 SQIVND (reference sequence). The CDR3 loop spans 14 amino acids. For the CDR3, the DNA is TGTGCCAGTAGTACCGGGACAGGGAAATCACCCCTCCACTTT. It specifies CASSTGTGKSPLHF.

The chain recombines TRBV10-3 with TRBJ2-1, with 14 bases aligning to TRBD2. V shed 6 bases and J 0 bases; nucleotides not matched to a gene: 1. The CDR3 consists of 16 residues. Germline V gene lookup returns CDR1 ENHRY and CDR2 SYGVKD. The CDR3 region is CAIRGTSGSSYNEQFF. For the CDR3, the DNA is TGTGCCATCAGGGGGACTAGCGGGAGCTCCTACAATGAGCAGTTCTTC.

V gene TRBV6-1 combines with J gene TRBJ2-2; 10 bases line up with TRBD2. The V gene's germline CDR1 is MNHNS and CDR2 SASEGT. This CDR3 comprises 18 residues. Trimming cost V 4 bases and J 2 bases; bases outside gene matches: 10. This CDR3 is CASSGPAGGTVNTGELFF. The CDR3 coding sequence is TGTGCCAGCAGTGGCCCAGCGGGGGGGACCGTCAACACCGGGGAGCTGTTTTTT.